The next 7 T cell receptor beta chains were all read from a single sample in a study of cytomegalovirus exposure and HLA in healthy donors. Primers included in the PCR were 60 Vbeta and 13 Jbeta primers. Produced via immunoSEQ multiplex PCR; TCRdb's table is partial and in-frame only. The data contain approximately 210,000 clones, roughly 77% of them singletons. The sequenced sample was PBMCs. These receptor sequences come from a woman in her fifties or sixties in good health and CMV-seronegative.

This clone was observed a handful of times. The chain links TRBV6-1 to TRBJ1-1, with D maybe TRBD1 (5 bases). Germline V gene lookup returns CDR1 MNHNS and CDR2 SASEGT. Trimming stripped 9 bases from V and 6 bases from J, with 14 bases between. The CDR3 has 12 amino acids. The CDR3 DNA follows: TGTGCCAGGGGGGGGAGGATTTCTGAAGCTTTCTTT. Translated: CARGGRISEAFF.

This clone was detected only a few times. The chain combines TRBV9 with TRBJ2-7; D possibly corresponds to TRBD1 (8 bases). The CDR3 covers 14 residues. V was pared by 4 bases and J by 1 base, with 12 bases between. CDR1 is SGDLS, CDR2 YYNGEE, per germline. The CDR3 bases are TGTGCCAGCAGCCCACAGGGGGGGTCCTACGAGCAGTACTTC. It encodes CASSPQGGSYEQYF.

The J gene is TRBJ1-1, the V gene TRBV28, with D possibly TRBD1 on 6 matching bases. This CDR3 spans 15 amino acids. Trimming pared 5 bases from V and 3 bases from J, leaving 16 bases between. From germline, CDR1 is MDHEN and CDR2 SYDVKM. The DNA of the CDR3 is TGTGCCAGCAGTAGGGGCGCAGGGGCGGACACTGAAGCTTTCTTT. Protein sequence: CASSRGAGADTEAFF.

The rearrangement links TRBV25-1 to TRBJ2-3, with 7 bases identical to TRBD2. V dropped 5 bases and J dropped 3; count of bases not matched to a gene: 5. The CDR3 totals 14 residues. The germline V gene has CDR1 MGHDK and CDR2 SYGVNS. The CDR3 protein is CASSLAAATDTQYF. DNA for the CDR3: TGTGCCAGCAGTCTAGCGGCGGCAACAGATACGCAGTATTTT.

This clone has just a few counts. The genes are TRBV7-9 and TRBJ2-7; 8 nucleotides align to TRBD1. Germline trimming cut 4 bases from V and 6 bases from J; bases unmatched to any gene: 14. This CDR3 contains 16 residues. CDR1 and CDR2 (germline): SEHNR, FQNEAQ (reference sequence). CDR3 in amino acids: CASSSRATGVSSEQYF. The CDR3 nucleotides read TGTGCCAGCAGCTCCCGTGCGACAGGGGTCTCTTCCGAGCAGTACTTC.

In the case of this clone: Its ends do not fully match the called genes, so a read error is possible. This CDR3 reads CSSSIHRAGYTF. Here the CDR3 DNA reads TGTTCCAGCAGCATTCACAGGGCTGGCTACACCTTC. The chain carries TRBV7-9 and TRBJ1-2; tentatively, D is TRBD1 (6 bases). This CDR3 contains 12 residues. Germline V gene lookup returns CDR1 SEHNR and CDR2 FQNEAQ (reference sequence).

The rearrangement uses TRBV7-9 and TRBJ1-6; TRBD1 is a possible D gene (5 bases). The CDR3 has 15 residues. Deletions cut 5 bases from V and 9 bases from J, with 17 bases between. Per germline, CDR1 SEHNR and CDR2 FQNEAQ (reference sequence). The CDR3 reads CASSPPGTGGSPLHF. For the CDR3, the DNA is TGTGCCAGCAGCCCCCCCGGGACGGGGGGTTCACCCCTCCACTTT.